The rows below give T cell receptor beta chains drawn from one sample of a study of blood T cells in healthy people across ages. From the 5' RACE reads, TCRdb called clonotypes with MiXCR, one entry per CDR3 protein. The data contain some 690,000 distinct CDR3 sequences, 20% to 25% of them seen just once; the ten biggest clones take up around 22%. The sequencing input was blood. These receptors were obtained from a man between 65 and 79 years old in good health. The CDR3 runs from the conserved cysteine through the conserved F or W. Each record gives: CDR3 length, J gene, clone size, D gene, V gene, CDR3 DNA, CDR3 protein. The D gene is left open where the match is weak. Expanded clones get a size class; other rows say once, few or many, or leave the size out.

CDR3 length: 17; J gene: TRBJ2-7; clone size: NA; D gene: NA; V gene: TRBV4-1; CDR3 DNA: TGCGCCAGCAGCCAAGAGTGGACAGCGACTTTCCACTACGAGCAGTACTTC; CDR3 protein: CASSQEWTATFHYEQYF
CDR3 length: 12; J gene: TRBJ2-7; clone size: few; D gene: NA; V gene: TRBV20-1; CDR3 DNA: TGCAGTGCTAATACGGGAATCTACGAGCAGTACTTC; CDR3 protein: CSANTGIYEQYF
CDR3 length: 14; J gene: TRBJ1-6; clone size: few; D gene: TRBD1; V gene: TRBV5-1; CDR3 DNA: TGCGCCAGCAGCTTCACAGGGGCGGCTTCACCCCTCCACTTT; CDR3 protein: CASSFTGAASPLHF
CDR3 length: 15; J gene: TRBJ2-2; clone size: few; D gene: NA; V gene: TRBV12-5; CDR3 DNA: TGTGCTAGTGGTTTGGGCAGTGTGAACACCGGGGAGCTGTTTTTT; CDR3 protein: CASGLGSVNTGELFF
CDR3 length: 16; J gene: TRBJ1-3; clone size: many; D gene: NA; V gene: TRBV5-5; CDR3 DNA: TGTGCCAGCAGCCTGACCCGGGCCTCCTCTGGAAACACCATATATTTT; CDR3 protein: CASSLTRASSGNTIYF
CDR3 length: 13; J gene: TRBJ1-1; clone size: NA; D gene: NA; V gene: TRBV9; CDR3 DNA: TGTGCCAGCAGCTGGGGGGACAACACTGAAGCTTTCTTT; CDR3 protein: CASSWGDNTEAFF
CDR3 length: 18; J gene: TRBJ2-4; clone size: NA; D gene: TRBD2; V gene: TRBV7-2; CDR3 DNA: TGTGCCAGCAGCTTGGGCGGGGGGGCCTTTTTAGCCAAAAACATTCAGTACTTC; CDR3 protein: CASSLGGGAFLAKNIQYF
CDR3 length: 13; J gene: TRBJ1-2; clone size: NA; D gene: NA; V gene: TRBV29-1; CDR3 DNA: TGCAGCGCTAGGGGGGTAGCTAACTATGGCTACACCTTC; CDR3 protein: CSARGVANYGYTF
CDR3 length: 13; J gene: TRBJ2-2; clone size: few; D gene: NA; V gene: TRBV28; CDR3 DNA: TGTGCCAGCAGTCATAGGAACACCGGGGAGCTGTTTTTT; CDR3 protein: CASSHRNTGELFF
CDR3 length: 18; J gene: TRBJ2-5; clone size: NA; D gene: NA; V gene: TRBV7-9; CDR3 DNA: TGTGCCAGCAGCTCACAATTCGGCACCAACCTTGACCAAGAGACCCAGTACTTC; CDR3 protein: CASSSQFGTNLDQETQYF